In this sample, the clone carrying this T cell receptor beta chain turned up once. The antigen is unknown. This entry comes from a study of cytomegalovirus exposure and HLA in healthy donors. Those who donated were healthy bone marrow donors. A multiplex PCR was run with 60 Vbeta primers and 13 Jbeta primers. Clones were read by immunoSEQ multiplex PCR, and TCRdb kept only the in-frame ones, dropping some. The repertoire holds 95,000 to 150,000 clones, with about four fifths as singletons. Study observations and caveats: The likely origin of a cluster of highly shared sequence variants was a sequencing artifact.

Sequencing input: PBMCs. This clonotype was obtained from a female donor in good health and CMV-seropositive.

In nucleotides, the CDR3 is TGTGCCAGCAGCCCTGGCCACATTCAGTACTTC. Protein: CASSPGHIQYF. The V and J genes are TRBV7-2 and TRBJ2-4, with D uncertain. The CDR3 is 11 residues long. The germline CDR1 and CDR2 sequences are SGHTA and FQGNSA. The ends were cut back, 5 bases at V and 8 bases at J, with 7 bases in the middle. Looking up the rest from reference TRBV7-2 and TRBJ2-4 gives the full variable domain: GAGVSQSPSNKVTEKGKDVELRCDPISGHTALYWYRQSLGQGLEFLIYFQGNSAPDKSGLPSDRFSAERTGGSVSTLTIQRTQQEDSAVYLCASSPGHIQYFGAGTRLSVL.